This record concerns one T cell receptor beta chain sequence. This record comes from a study of regulatory T cells in long-lasting Graves disease. Both iRepertoire HTBI primers and Arm-PCR of CDR3 regions were used to build the TCR beta libraries. One entry per CDR3 protein results from TCRdb running MiXCR on the multiplex PCR reads. The sample holds hundreds of thousands of distinct CDR3 sequences; 15% to 20% are singletons and the top ten take roughly 18%. Trimming cost V 0 bases and J 3 bases, with 9 bases left between them. Germline loops: CDR1 DFQATT, CDR2 SNEGSKA (reference sequence). This CDR3 spans 13 amino acids. Time point denoted: newly diagnosed GD, antithyroid drugs for less than 3 months. Following extraction of RNA from PBMCs, that RNA was used to make the TCR library. The authors diagnosed Graves' disease using American Thyroid Association guidelines. This sample also appeared in a second study, on T cells in Graves' hyperthyroidism and ophthalmopathy.

This TCR was sampled from a woman between 25 and 40 years old with Graves disease. The J gene is TRBJ2-7, the V gene TRBV20-1; TRBD2 is a possible D gene (5 bases). The sequences come from peripheral blood mononuclear cells (PBMCs), collected at new diagnosis, from a patient treated with antithyroid drugs. The CDR3 loop reads CSARDDGGYEQYF. For the CDR3, the DNA is TGCAGTGCTAGAGATGATGGAGGCTACGAGCAGTACTTC.